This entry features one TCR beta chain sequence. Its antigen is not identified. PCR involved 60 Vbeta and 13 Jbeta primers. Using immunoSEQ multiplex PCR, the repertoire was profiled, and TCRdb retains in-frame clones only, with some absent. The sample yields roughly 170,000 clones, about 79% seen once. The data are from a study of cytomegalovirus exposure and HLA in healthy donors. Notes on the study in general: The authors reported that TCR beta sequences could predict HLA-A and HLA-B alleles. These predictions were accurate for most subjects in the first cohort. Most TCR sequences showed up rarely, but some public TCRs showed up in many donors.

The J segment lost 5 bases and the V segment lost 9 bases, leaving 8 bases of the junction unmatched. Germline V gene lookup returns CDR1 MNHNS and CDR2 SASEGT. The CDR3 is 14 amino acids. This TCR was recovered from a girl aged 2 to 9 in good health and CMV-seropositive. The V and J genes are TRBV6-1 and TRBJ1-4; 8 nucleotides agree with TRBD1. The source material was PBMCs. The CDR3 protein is CARDRDRPNEKLFF. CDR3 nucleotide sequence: TGTGCCAGAGACCGGGACAGGCCCAATGAAAAACTGTTTTTT.